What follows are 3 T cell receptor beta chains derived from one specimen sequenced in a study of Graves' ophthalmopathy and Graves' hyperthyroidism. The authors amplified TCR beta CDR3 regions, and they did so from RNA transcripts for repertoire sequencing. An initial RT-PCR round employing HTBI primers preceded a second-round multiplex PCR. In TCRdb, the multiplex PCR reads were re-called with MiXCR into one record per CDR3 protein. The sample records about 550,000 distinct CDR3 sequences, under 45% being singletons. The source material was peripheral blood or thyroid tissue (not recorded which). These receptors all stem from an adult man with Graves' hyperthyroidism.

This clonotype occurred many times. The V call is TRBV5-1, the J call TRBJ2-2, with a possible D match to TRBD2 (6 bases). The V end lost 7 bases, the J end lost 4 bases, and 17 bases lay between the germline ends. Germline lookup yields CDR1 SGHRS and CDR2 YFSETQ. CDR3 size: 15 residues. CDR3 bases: TGCGCCAGCGGGGCCCCTAGCGCGGTCACCGGGGAGCTGTTTTTT. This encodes CASGAPSAVTGELFF. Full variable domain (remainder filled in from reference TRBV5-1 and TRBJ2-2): KAGVTQTPRYLIKTRGQQVTLSCSPISGHRSVSWYQQTPGQGLQFLFEYFSETQRNKGNFPGRFSGRQFSNSRSEMNVSTLELGDSALYLCASGAPSAVTGELFFGEGSRLTVL.

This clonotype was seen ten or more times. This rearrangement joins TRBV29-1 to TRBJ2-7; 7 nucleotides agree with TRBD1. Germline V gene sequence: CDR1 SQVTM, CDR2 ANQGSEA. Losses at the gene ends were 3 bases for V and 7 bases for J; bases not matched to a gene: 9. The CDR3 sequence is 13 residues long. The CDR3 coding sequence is TGCAGCGTTGAGACCCTACAGGGGAATGAGCAGTACTTC. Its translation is CSVETLQGNEQYF.

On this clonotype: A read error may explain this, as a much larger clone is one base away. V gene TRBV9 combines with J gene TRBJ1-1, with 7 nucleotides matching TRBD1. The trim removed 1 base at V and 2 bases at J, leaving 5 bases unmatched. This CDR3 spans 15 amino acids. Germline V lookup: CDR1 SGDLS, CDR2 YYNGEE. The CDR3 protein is CASSVFDRANTEAFF. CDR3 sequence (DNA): TGTGCCAGCAGCGTATTTGACAGGGCCAACACTGAAGCTTTCTTT.